The sample holds many counts of the clone carrying this T cell receptor beta chain. Its specificity is not known. The sample comes from a study of neurological immune-mediated disorders. Study results and limitations: On phylogenetic grouping, the repertoires of 18 of 34 multiple sclerosis patients fell within one related-CDR3 cluster, constituting a possible signature. Whereas HTLV-1-associated myelopathy showed the most TCR clonal expansion, multiple sclerosis showed the least, with levels below those of healthy controls. Association with the multiple sclerosis repertoire cluster was not found for any clinical or MRI feature.

From 15-18 subjects, each sequencing run yielded over 180 million TCR-beta sequences. From the 5' RACE reads, TCRdb called clonotypes with MiXCR, one entry per CDR3 protein. This table holds 40,000 to 55,000 distinct CDR3 sequences, about 5% found once. Looked up from germline, CDR1 is SGHDN and CDR2 is FVKESK. The CDR3 consists of 16 residues. Trimming removed 4 bases at V and 9 bases at J, with 25 bases between. The sequenced material came from CD4+ T cells from blood. The chain recombines TRBV14 with TRBJ2-7; D is perhaps TRBD1 or TRBD2 (6 bases each). This clonotype was obtained from a woman aged 18-30 years with multiple sclerosis. The DNA for the CDR3 is TGTGCCAGCAGCCCTTTGGGGGGCCCTTCCTCTTCTGTGCAGTACTTC. It codes for CASSPLGGPSSSVQYF.